Listed below are T cell receptor beta chains from one sample, sequenced in a study of T cell changes during pregnancy in multiple sclerosis. Sequencing used immunoSEQ multiplex PCR; TCRdb keeps in-frame clones, though not all of them. The sample records 85,000 to 130,000 clones, 85% to 95% being singletons. The material sequenced was peripheral blood, taken after pregnancy. The receptors originated from a female donor with multiple sclerosis, enrolled in a pregnancy study. Both conserved end residues are part of each CDR3. A D gene is named only where the DNA matches it firmly. Where a row states a size, it is once, few, many or the class of an expanded clone; other rows omit it.

len	j_gene	abundance	d_gene	v_gene	CDR3nt	CDR3aa
15	TRBJ2-3	-	TRBD1	TRBV19	TGTGCCAGTAGTCTCAGGACAGGAGCCACAGATACGCAGTATTTT	CASSLRTGATDTQYF
14	TRBJ2-6	-	-	TRBV30	TGTGCCTGGAGGTCAAATTCCGGGGCCAACGTCCTGACTTTC	CAWRSNSGANVLTF
12	TRBJ2-7	-	-	TRBV6-1	TGTGCCAGCACGGGGGACTCCTACGAGCAGTACTTC	CASTGDSYEQYF
13	TRBJ1-3	-	-	TRBV27	TGTGCCAGCAGTTTGAGCTCTGGAAACACCATATATTTT	CASSLSSGNTIYF
12	TRBJ1-2	-	-	TRBV30	TGTGCCTGGAGTGTAATAGCCTATGGCTACACCTTC	CAWSVIAYGYTF
14	TRBJ1-5	-	TRBD1	TRBV30	TGTGCCTGGACATCACAGGGGAGCAATCAGCCCCAGCATTTT	CAWTSQGSNQPQHF
15	TRBJ1-2	-	TRBD1	TRBV7-2	TGTGCCAGCAGCGCCCGACAGGGGGCAGTCTATGGCTACACCTTC	CASSARQGAVYGYTF
17	TRBJ2-3	-	TRBD2	TRBV5-4	TGTGCCAGCAGCTCCGCTTCCGGCGGGAGAAGCACAGATACGCAGTATTTT	CASSSASGGRSTDTQYF
13	TRBJ1-2	-	-	TRBV5-6	TGTGCCAGCACCCTACCTGGCGGCTATGGCTACACCTTC	CASTLPGGYGYTF
12	TRBJ1-6	-	-	TRBV30	TGTGCCTGGAGTAGGGGTAATTCACCCCTCCACTTT	CAWSRGNSPLHF
17	TRBJ1-3	once	TRBD1	TRBV10-2	TGCGCCAGCAGTGAGTTTATCGGACAGGCCGGGGGAAACACCATATATTTT	CASSEFIGQAGGNTIYF
13	TRBJ1-1	-	-	TRBV28	TGTGCCAGCAGTTTAGGGCCTTTCGGTGAAGCTTTCTTT	CASSLGPFGEAFF
13	TRBJ2-7	-	TRBD2	TRBV6-5	TGTGCCACCGGACTAGCGGACTCCTACGAGCAGTACTTC	CATGLADSYEQYF
16	TRBJ2-5	-	TRBD2	TRBV5-8	TGTGCCAGCAGCTCCAGCGGGATCTCATTTCAAGAGACCCAGTACTTC	CASSSSGISFQETQYF
14	TRBJ1-1	-	-	TRBV27	TGTGCCAGCAGAGAAAGGGGGTTTTCGACTGAAGCTTTCTTT	CASRERGFSTEAFF
13	TRBJ2-1	once	TRBD1	TRBV7-3	TGTGCCAGCAGCTTGGACAGGGTTAATGAGCAGTTCTTC	CASSLDRVNEQFF
16	TRBJ2-1	-	-	TRBV27	TGTGCCAGCAGCCTCGGGGAGGGGGGGCCGTTTGATGAGCAGTTCTTC	CASSLGEGGPFDEQFF
14	TRBJ1-2	-	-	TRBV19	TGTGCCAGTAGTATCCAGGGGACTAACTATGGCTACACCTTC	CASSIQGTNYGYTF
14	TRBJ2-7	-	TRBD1	TRBV30	TGTGCCTGGGACCGGGACAGGGCAATGGGGGAGCAGTACTTC	CAWDRDRAMGEQYF
15	TRBJ1-6	-	-	TRBV5-6	TGTGCCAGCAGCTTTGGCAGACTGCTGAATTCACCCCTCCACTTT	CASSFGRLLNSPLHF
15	TRBJ1-6	once	TRBD1	TRBV6-5	TGTGCCAGCGCCCCGAACAGGGGAGTGGATTCACCCCTCCACTTT	CASAPNRGVDSPLHF
14	TRBJ1-2	-	-	TRBV5-1	TGCGCCAGCAGCTTGGAGACAGCGGGTAAGGGCTACACCTTC	CASSLETAGKGYTF
14	TRBJ1-2	-	-	TRBV30	TGTGCCTGGAGTGTACAGTTGTCTAACTATGGCTACACCTTC	CAWSVQLSNYGYTF
13	TRBJ2-7	-	TRBD2	TRBV5-4	TGTGCCAGCAGCTTGGAGCTAGCGGGGGAGCAGTACTTC	CASSLELAGEQYF
11	TRBJ1-2	-	TRBD1	TRBV29-1	TGCAGCACCCAGGGGGCTAGTGGCTACACCTTC	CSTQGASGYTF
16	TRBJ2-3	once	TRBD2	TRBV28	TGTGCCAGCAGTCCGGGACTAGCGGGATATCCAGATACGCAGTATTTT	CASSPGLAGYPDTQYF
15	TRBJ2-7	-	TRBD1	TRBV5-3	TGTGCCAGAAGCAGTGGACAGGGAGACGGCTACGAGCAGTACTTC	CARSSGQGDGYEQYF
15	TRBJ2-1	-	TRBD2	TRBV30	TGTGCCTGGAGTGTGGGACTAGCGGGAATCAATGAGCAGTTCTTC	CAWSVGLAGINEQFF
16	TRBJ2-5	-	-	TRBV4-2	TGTGCCAGCAGCCAAGGGGACTCGAGGGTTGGCGAGACCCAGTACTTC	CASSQGDSRVGETQYF
14	TRBJ2-3	-	TRBD2	TRBV9	TGTGCCAGCAGCGTAGCTGGACTAGGGGATACGCAGTATTTT	CASSVAGLGDTQYF
11	TRBJ1-5	once	-	TRBV6-1	TGTGCCAGCAGTAACAGGCAGCCCCAGCATTTT	CASSNRQPQHF
14	TRBJ2-7	-	-	TRBV7-2	TGTGCCAGCAGCCTTCGTGGGGCAGGAGGGGAGCAGTACTTC	CASSLRGAGGEQYF
12	TRBJ1-1	once	-	TRBV5-1	TGCGCCAGCAGCTTGGACAGAAGTGAAGCTTTCTTT	CASSLDRSEAFF
15	TRBJ2-1	-	-	TRBV6-5	TGTGCCAGCAGTTTCACGGGACTGGGGAACAATGAGCAGTTCTTC	CASSFTGLGNNEQFF
12	TRBJ1-1	-	-	TRBV4-1	TGCGCCAGCAGCCAAGTACTAGGGGAAGCTTTCTTT	CASSQVLGEAFF
17	TRBJ2-1	-	TRBD2	TRBV4-1	TGCGCCAGCAGCCAACCTCTCAGCGGGGGGGCTTTCAATGAGCAGTTCTTC	CASSQPLSGGAFNEQFF
15	TRBJ2-3	-	-	TRBV5-1	TGCGCCAGCAGCCTTGACCAGGGATGGCCTGATACGCAGTATTTT	CASSLDQGWPDTQYF
16	TRBJ2-1	-	TRBD2	TRBV7-9	TGTGCCAGCAGCTTGACCCGACTAGCGGGATTCAATGAGCAGTTCTTC	CASSLTRLAGFNEQFF
15	TRBJ2-3	-	TRBD2	TRBV27	TGTGCCAGCAGTTCTGGCGGGAGGGCCGGAGATACGCAGTATTTT	CASSSGGRAGDTQYF
14	TRBJ2-7	-	-	TRBV11-2	TGTGCCAGCAGCTTCCTAGGGAGGTCCAACGAGCAGTACTTC	CASSFLGRSNEQYF
16	TRBJ2-3	-	TRBD1	TRBV6-1	TGTGCCAGCAGTGGTGTTAAGGGACAGGGTATAGATACGCAGTATTTT	CASSGVKGQGIDTQYF
12	TRBJ1-2	-	TRBD1	TRBV6-5	TGTGCCAGCAGTAGACAGGGGCATGGCTACACCTTC	CASSRQGHGYTF
15	TRBJ2-1	-	-	TRBV5-1	TGCGCCAGCATGGGCGCTAGCGAACTTTTCGATGAGCAGTTCTTC	CASMGASELFDEQFF
16	TRBJ2-5	-	TRBD1	TRBV5-1	TGCGCCAGCAGCTTGGGGGGACAGGGTACGCAAGAGACCCAGTACTTC	CASSLGGQGTQETQYF
12	TRBJ1-4	few	-	TRBV28	TGTGCCAGCAGTTCGGGTGGTGAAAAACTGTTTTTT	CASSSGGEKLFF
16	TRBJ2-2	-	TRBD1	TRBV18	TGTGCCAGCTTGGGAGTGACAGGGGCAGAGACCGGGGAGCTGTTTTTT	CASLGVTGAETGELFF
14	TRBJ2-1	-	TRBD2	TRBV29-1	TGCAGCGTATCTAGCGGGAGAGCTCGCAATGAGCAGTTCTTC	CSVSSGRARNEQFF
15	TRBJ1-3	-	-	TRBV13	TGTGCCAGCAGCTTAGTAGAGGGAACTGGAAACACCATATATTTT	CASSLVEGTGNTIYF
14	TRBJ1-2	-	TRBD1	TRBV13	TGTGCCAGCAGCTTAAGGCAGGGGGCAGGTGGCTACACCTTC	CASSLRQGAGGYTF
15	TRBJ1-5	-	TRBD1	TRBV7-2	TGTGCCAGCAGCATTAGGACAGGGGGGAATCAGCCCCAGCATTTT	CASSIRTGGNQPQHF
15	TRBJ2-1	-	-	TRBV9	TGTGCCAGCAGCGCAACCGGGACTTATAACAATGAGCAGTTCTTC	CASSATGTYNNEQFF
16	TRBJ1-1	-	TRBD1	TRBV18	TGTGCCAGCTCACGGGGACAGGGGGTAATGAACACTGAAGCTTTCTTT	CASSRGQGVMNTEAFF
9	TRBJ2-1	-	-	TRBV6-5	TGTGCCAGCAGTTACTCGAGGTTCTTC	CASSYSRFF